Presented here are 27 T cell receptor beta chains from one specimen sequenced in a study of regulatory T cells in long-lasting Graves disease. Time point in this sample: newly diagnosed GD, antithyroid drugs for less than 3 months. Extracted RNA from PBMCs served as the source of the TCR library. Investigators prepared the TCR beta libraries by applying iRepertoire HTBI primers and Arm-PCR of CDR3 regions. TCRdb passed the multiplex PCR reads through MiXCR, listing each CDR3 protein once. The sample has 560,000 or so distinct CDR3 sequences; roughly a sixth are singletons. A further study also used this sample, focusing on T cells in Graves' hyperthyroidism and ophthalmopathy.

The sequenced sample was peripheral blood mononuclear cells (PBMCs), obtained at new diagnosis, from a patient treated with antithyroid drugs. The receptors shown here come from a man aged 18 to 35 with Graves disease.

Remarks on this clonotype: Given a much more abundant clone one base away, this may be a read error. This chain joins TRBV30 and TRBJ2-3; no reliable D call. V lost 0 bases and J 4 bases, leaving 20 bases between the germline ends. This CDR3 contains 17 residues. Germline V gene sequence: CDR1 GTSNPN, CDR2 SVGIG (reference sequence). The CDR3 loop reads CAWSVPSVLAQADTQYF. Here the CDR3 DNA reads TGTGCCTGGAGTGTACCCAGTGTGCTTGCCCAGGCAGATACGCAGTATTTT. The whole variable domain, remainder taken from reference TRBV30 and TRBJ2-3, is SQTIHQWPATLVQPVGSPLSLECTVEGTSNPNLYWYRQAAGRGLQLLFYSVGIGQISSEVPQNLSASRPQDRQFILSSKKLLLSDSGFYLCAWSVPSVLAQADTQYFGPGTRLTVL.

This clonotype was observed a handful of times. The DNA is left out, because the CDR3 cannot be placed on it with certainty; the CDR3 is given as TCRdb lists it. This chain uses TRBV9 with TRBJ2-1; the table assigns TRBD2, which was not confirmed against the DNA. Germline V gene sequence: CDR1 SGDLS, CDR2 YYNGEE. Termini included, the CDR3 measures 12 amino acids. CDR3: CASSVAGGSPFF.

This clonotype was detected many times. The chain links TRBV2 to TRBJ1-1; no clear D. Trimming removed 4 bases at V and 5 bases at J, with 23 bases between. The CDR3 consists of 17 residues. Germline values: CDR1 SNHLY, CDR2 FYNNEI. The CDR3 protein is CASSGFPSSSTRTEAFF. In DNA form, the CDR3 reads TGTGCCAGCAGTGGTTTCCCCTCGTCCTCGACGAGGACTGAAGCTTTCTTT. Based on the CDR3 plus reference TRBV2 and TRBJ1-1, the full variable domain is EPEVTQTPSHQVTQMGQEVILRCVPISNHLYFYWYRQILGQKVEFLVSFYNNEISEKSEIFDDQFSVERPDGSNFTLKIRSTKLEDSAMYFCASSGFPSSSTRTEAFFGQGTRLTVV.

Of note for this clonotype: A far larger clone differs by one base, so this is likely a read error. This chain joins TRBV27 and TRBJ2-1; a possible D gene is TRBD2 (5 bases). Germline-derived CDR1 and CDR2 are MNHEY and SMNVEV (reference sequence). The CDR3 loop spans 15 amino acids. CDR3 region: CASSETGSSHNEQFF. The CDR3 region has the DNA TGTGCCAGCAGTGAGACGGGAAGCTCCCACAATGAGCAGTTCTTC.

This clonotype was seen many times. This chain connects TRBV9 to TRBJ1-1; no clear D. There are 14 residues in the CDR3. CDR1 SGDLS and CDR2 YYNGEE come from the germline V gene. The V end lost 4 bases, the J end lost 1 base, and 11 bases lay between the germline ends. The CDR3 nucleotides are TGTGCCAGCAGCCCCCGTGAACCGAACACTGAAGCTTTCTTT. Translated: CASSPREPNTEAFF.

This clonotype occurred many times. The CDR3 sequence is CSVAILAGNDEQFF. CDR3 DNA sequence: TGCAGTGTCGCGATACTAGCGGGAAACGATGAGCAGTTCTTC. This rearrangement joins TRBV20-1 to TRBJ2-1; the match to TRBD2 covers 10 bases. The CDR3 covers 14 residues. In germline, CDR1 is DFQATT, CDR2 SNEGSKA (reference sequence). V gave up 7 bases and J gave up 8 bases; unmatched junction bases: 11.

This clonotype was seen at least ten times. The chain couples TRBV12-3 or TRBV12-4 to TRBJ2-5; 7 nucleotides agree with TRBD2. The CDR3 length is 16 residues. With 7 bases clipped from V and 1 base from J, the junction kept 12 bases outside the gene matches. The CDR3 DNA is TGTGCCAGCATCATGTGGGTGGGAGGGCCCCAAGAGACCCAGTACTTC. Encoded protein: CASIMWVGGPQETQYF.

The rearrangement links TRBV4-1 to TRBJ2-7; D not resolved. The CDR3 consists of 15 residues. Germline loops: CDR1 MGHRA, CDR2 YSYEKL. Trimming cost V 0 bases and J 2 bases, with 11 bases left between them. CDR3 DNA: TGCGCCAGCAGCCAAGAAACTGTACAGCCCTACGAGCAGTACTTC. Translating it yields CASSQETVQPYEQYF.

V usage is TRBV4-1 and J usage is TRBJ2-7, with D perhaps matching TRBD1 (5 bases). There are 16 residues in the CDR3. Germline CDR1 reads MGHRA; CDR2 reads YSYEKL. V was shortened by 0 bases and J by 1 base, with 13 bases between the two germline ends. CDR3 protein: CASSQDPQGGSYEQYF. In nucleotides, the CDR3 is TGCGCCAGCAGCCAAGATCCCCAGGGCGGATCCTACGAGCAGTACTTC.

The sample holds a few counts of this clonotype. J is TRBJ1-1 and V is TRBV27; weak D call: TRBD1 (5 bases). The CDR3 has 13 residues. V lost 9 bases to trimming and J lost 3 bases, with 14 bases between them. Germline CDR1 reads MNHEY; CDR2 reads SMNVEV (reference sequence). Written as DNA, the CDR3 is TGTGCCAGTTGGGGCCGGCGGGACACTGAAGCTTTCTTT. This codes for CASWGRRDTEAFF.

This clonotype has ten or more counts. The chain employs TRBV27 and TRBJ1-5; D might be TRBD1 (6 bases). Germline CDR1 MNHEY, CDR2 SMNVEV (reference sequence). The CDR3 totals 13 residues. Trimming stripped 1 base from V and 7 bases from J, with 8 bases between. Written as DNA, the CDR3 is TGTGCCAGCAGTTTATTGGGGGCACAGCCCCAGCATTTT. Translated: CASSLLGAQPQHF.

This rearrangement joins TRBV20-1 to TRBJ2-1; perhaps TRBD2 as D (5 bases). The V end lost 2 bases, the J end lost 2 bases, and 13 bases lay between the germline ends. Per the germline V gene, CDR1 is DFQATT and CDR2 is SNEGSKA (reference sequence). The CDR3 runs to 15 residues. The chain's CDR3 is CSARPPSGAYNEQFF. CDR3 sequence (DNA): TGCAGTGCTAGACCCCCCTCCGGGGCCTACAATGAGCAGTTCTTC.

V usage is TRBV11-2 and J usage is TRBJ2-3; D perhaps matches TRBD1 (5 bases). CDR1 is SGHAT and CDR2 is FQNNGV in the germline V gene. The germline V and J ends were trimmed by 1 base and 1 base, with 9 bases remaining between them. The CDR3 is 15 residues long. The CDR3 nucleotides are TGTGCCAGCAGCTTAGTCGACAGACGCACAGATACGCAGTATTTT. Its protein is CASSLVDRRTDTQYF.

This clonotype was detected only a few times. With a much larger clone just one base away, this may be a read error. In DNA form, the CDR3 reads TGTGCCAGCAGCGTAGGACTAGCTGACGAGCGGTACTTC. Amino acid sequence: CASSVGLADERYF. The chain combines TRBV9 with TRBJ2-7; TRBD2 aligns across 7 bases. The CDR3 sequence is 13 residues long. CDR1 and CDR2 from the germline V gene are SGDLS and YYNGEE.

Many counts were recorded for this clonotype. The V call is TRBV18, the J call TRBJ1-1; no clear D gene. Germline V gives CDR1 KGHSH, CDR2 LQKENI. CDR3 length equals 16 residues. Between the trimmed V and J ends, which lost 2 bases and 1 base, there was a span of 14 bases. CDR3 sequence: CASSPANPIGNTEAFF. CDR3 sequence (DNA): TGTGCCAGCTCACCAGCTAACCCCATAGGGAACACTGAAGCTTTCTTT.

In its sample, this clonotype was seen many times. The V and J genes are TRBV30 and TRBJ1-1; no definite D call. This CDR3 spans 13 amino acids. Trimming pared 7 bases from V and 0 bases from J, leaving 12 bases between. Germline CDR1 is GTSNPN and CDR2 is SVGIG (reference sequence). The CDR3 region is CALQSSMNTEAFF. The DNA for the CDR3 is TGTGCCTTACAGAGCTCTATGAACACTGAAGCTTTCTTT.

About this clonotype itself: This sequence may be a read error, since a much larger clone differs from it by one base. The V and J genes are TRBV5-1 and TRBJ1-1; weak D call: TRBD1 (5 bases). The CDR3 sequence is 13 residues long. The germline V gene encodes CDR1 SGHRS and CDR2 YFSETQ. CDR3 sequence reads: CAGSTGGDTEAFF. CDR3 bases: TGCGCCGGCAGTACCGGGGGGGACACTGAAGCTTTCTTT.

This clonotype was seen ten or more times. This rearrangement joins TRBV11-1 to TRBJ1-1; D is ambiguous. V was shortened by 5 bases and J by 5 bases, with 9 bases between the two germline ends. The germline V gene encodes CDR1 SGHAT and CDR2 FQDESV (reference sequence). The CDR3 length is 12 residues. In nucleotides, the CDR3 is TGTGCCAGCAGCCACATGAGTACTGAAGCTTTCTTT. Encoded protein: CASSHMSTEAFF. The full variable domain, rest sourced from reference TRBV11-1 and TRBJ1-1, is EAEVAQSPRYKITEKSQAVAFWCDPISGHATLYWYRQILGQGPELLVQFQDESVVDDSQLPKDRFSAERLKGVDSTLKIQPAELGDSAMYLCASSHMSTEAFFGQGTRLTVV.

This clonotype turned up a few times. This rearrangement joins TRBV30 to TRBJ2-2; D assignment may be TRBD1 or TRBD2 (6 bases each). Germline V CDR1 and CDR2: GTSNPN, SVGIG (reference sequence). V lost 5 bases to trimming and J lost 5 bases, with 9 bases between them. The CDR3 covers 12 residues. The CDR3, as DNA: TGTGCCTGGGAAGGGGGGACCGGGGAGCTGTTTTTT. It yields the protein CAWEGGTGELFF.

This clonotype was observed at least ten times. The genes are TRBV19 and TRBJ2-6; D gene ambiguous. Trimming removed 1 base at V and 3 bases at J, with 1 base between. This CDR3 has 13 residues. Germline V gene sequence: CDR1 LNHDA, CDR2 SQIVND (reference sequence). The CDR3 DNA is TGTGCCAGTAGTATAGGTGGGGCCAACGTCCTGACTTTC. It yields the protein CASSIGGANVLTF.

This clonotype was counted a single time. The V call is TRBV28, the J call TRBJ1-2; D is possibly TRBD1 (5 bases). CDR1 is MDHEN, CDR2 SYDVKM, per germline. The CDR3 length is 13 residues. Trimming pared 11 bases from V and 4 bases from J, leaving 17 bases between. The CDR3 loop is CAHRGEGVYGYTF. CDR3 DNA sequence: TGTGCCCACCGGGGGGAGGGCGTCTATGGCTACACCTTC.

The chain has TRBV12-3 or TRBV12-4 and TRBJ1-1; D gene uncertain. The CDR3 spans 12 residues. With 5 bases removed from V and 10 bases from J, the gap between germline ends came to 14 bases. Here the CDR3 DNA reads TGTGCCAGCAGTACGGGGTCGCGTGTAGCTTTCTTT. It specifies CASSTGSRVAFF.

This clonotype showed up just a few times. The CDR3: CASSARQGYIDNSPLHF. In nucleotides, the CDR3 is TGTGCCAGCAGCGCAAGACAGGGTTATATTGATAATTCACCCCTCCACTTT. The V call is TRBV7-8, the J call TRBJ1-6, with 7 bases matching TRBD1. The CDR3 extends over 17 amino acids. Trimming removed 5 bases from V and 5 bases from J; junction bases left unmatched: 12. Looked up from germline, CDR1 is SGHVS and CDR2 is FQNEAQ.

The sample holds a few counts of this clonotype. The chain recombines TRBV14 with TRBJ1-1; 9 bases agree with TRBD1. Losses at the gene ends were 4 bases for V and 4 bases for J; bases not matched to a gene: 10. Germline CDR1 reads SGHDN; CDR2 reads FVKESK. The CDR3 consists of 16 residues. The CDR3 nucleotides are TGTGCCAGCAGCCCCCCCGGGACAGGGTGGGGCACTGAAGCTTTCTTT. Protein product: CASSPPGTGWGTEAFF.

This clonotype was seen ten or more times. CDR3 amino acids: CSAQGTHRETQYF. CDR3 in DNA: TGCAGTGCCCAAGGGACCCACAGAGAGACCCAGTACTTC. The rearrangement uses TRBV20-1 and TRBJ2-5; either TRBD1 or TRBD2 may supply D (5 bases each). CDR1 is DFQATT, CDR2 SNEGSKA, per germline (reference sequence). This CDR3 is 13 amino acids long. Trimming took 6 bases from V and 4 from J, leaving 15 bases between them.

The table lists this clonotype with many counts. The J gene is TRBJ2-3, the V gene TRBV30, with a weak D call TRBD1 (5 bases). Per the germline V gene, CDR1 is GTSNPN and CDR2 is SVGIG (reference sequence). V was clipped by 1 base and J by 5 bases, with 13 bases between them. This CDR3 contains 14 residues. The CDR3 DNA is TGTGCCTGGAGTGGAGGACATCAGGGAGATACGCAGTATTTT. It is translated as CAWSGGHQGDTQYF.

The chain employs TRBV30 and TRBJ1-3; D unresolved. The germline gives CDR1 GTSNPN, CDR2 SVGIG (reference sequence). V was clipped by 2 bases and J by 3 bases, with 11 bases between them. This CDR3 is 14 amino acids long. This CDR3 is CAWSLGLIGNTIYF. The CDR3 nucleotides read TGTGCCTGGAGTCTCGGACTGATTGGAAACACCATATATTTT. Looking up the rest from reference TRBV30 and TRBJ1-3 gives the full variable domain: SQTIHQWPATLVQPVGSPLSLECTVEGTSNPNLYWYRQAAGRGLQLLFYSVGIGQISSEVPQNLSASRPQDRQFILSSKKLLLSDSGFYLCAWSLGLIGNTIYFGEGSWLTVV.